Sequencing of this T cell receptor beta chain was carried out in a study of T cell responses to AZD1222 COVID-19 vaccine. TCRdb keeps only in-frame clones here, not all; method: immunoSEQ multiplex PCR. The repertoire holds some 79,000 clones, with 80% as singletons. This clone was counted only a few times. Trimming removed 0 bases at V and 10 bases at J, with 17 bases between. The V gene's germline CDR1 is LGHNA and CDR2 YNFKEQ. The CDR3 has 15 residues. The receptor was isolated from an adult who received the AZD1222 COVID-19 vaccine. The starting material was peripheral blood, obtained 28 days after the second AZD1222 dose. The rearrangement uses TRBV4-2 and TRBJ2-3; D is perhaps TRBD1 (5 bases). The CDR3 loop is CASSQDGNGGRAQYF. In nucleotides, the CDR3 is TGTGCCAGCAGCCAAGATGGCAACGGCGGCAGGGCGCAGTATTTT.